The rows below give T cell receptor beta chains drawn from one sample of a study of OX40 agonist ivuxolimab in advanced cancers. The protocol was immunoSEQ multiplex PCR, while the TCRdb copy is restricted to in-frame clones and leaves out a portion. Here the sample spans more than 65,000 clones, 94% being singletons. The sequencing here drew on CD4+ or CD8+ T cells sorted from blood, taken in a trial of the OX40 agonist ivuxolimab. These receptors came from an adult with an advanced solid tumor such as melanoma, head and neck, liver or kidney cancer. CDR3s include the opening cysteine and the closing phenylalanine or tryptophan.

j_call	v_call	cdr3_aa
TRBJ1-1	TRBV5-6	CASSNTEAFF
TRBJ1-1	TRBV27	CASSPTPGYTEAFF
TRBJ2-1	TRBV29-1	CAGRGGSLYNEQFF
TRBJ2-7	TRBV5-4	CASSLEASGGEDEQYF
TRBJ1-4	TRBV5-1	CASSADPGQGALNEKLFF
TRBJ2-1	TRBV4-2	CASSQGAGNEQFF
TRBJ1-2	TRBV27	CASSFGGDYGYTF
TRBJ2-7	TRBV7-9	CASSSRGVETYEQYF
TRBJ2-7	TRBV28	CASEPGLAMTRDYEQYF
TRBJ1-2	TRBV7-2	CASSLGAGGYTF
TRBJ2-5	TRBV4-1	CASSQGGGAGETQYF
TRBJ2-7	TRBV27	CASSLSGQFTYEQYF
TRBJ2-7	TRBV19	CASSGVDRYEQYF